One and the same sample provided the 25 T cell receptor beta chains below, sequenced in a study of cytomegalovirus exposure and HLA in healthy donors. PCR employed 60 Vbeta and 13 Jbeta primers. The method was immunoSEQ multiplex PCR; TCRdb's version includes in-frame clones alone and lacks a portion of them. The sample has fewer than 150,000 clones, over 60% seen once. Sequencing input: PBMCs. Receptors originate from a middle-aged man in good health and CMV-seropositive.

V usage is TRBV5-5 and J usage is TRBJ1-1; 7 nucleotides align to TRBD1. With V trimmed by 3 bases and J by 1 base, 3 bases remained unmatched. The CDR3 is 14 amino acids. Per the germline V gene, CDR1 is SGHKS and CDR2 is YYEKEE (reference sequence). CDR3 bases: TGTGCCAGCAGCTCCGGGACAGAGAACACTGAAGCTTTCTTT. Its translation: CASSSGTENTEAFF.

This chain joins TRBV2 and TRBJ2-3, with a possible D match to TRBD2 (5 bases). V lost 4 bases, J lost 0 bases, and 14 bases lay in between. The CDR3 loop spans 16 amino acids. Germline CDR1 and CDR2: SNHLY and FYNNEI. The CDR3, as DNA: TGTGCCAGCAGTGCTCGACTCGGGGATAGCACAGATACGCAGTATTTT. This translates into CASSARLGDSTDTQYF.

The genes are TRBV11-3 and TRBJ1-5; D gene unclear. V gave up 3 bases and J gave up 5 bases, with 11 bases separating them. This CDR3 is built from 14 residues. CDR1 and CDR2 (germline): SGHNT, YENEEA. This CDR3 is CASSLVRRDQPQHF. The CDR3 DNA sequence: TGTGCCAGCAGCTTGGTGCGTCGGGATCAGCCCCAGCATTTT. The full variable domain, rest sourced from reference TRBV11-3 and TRBJ1-5, is EAGVVQSPRYKIIEKKQPVAFWCNPISGHNTLYWYLQNLGQGPELLIRYENEEAVDDSQLPKDRFSAERLKGVDSTLKIQPAELGDSAVYLCASSLVRRDQPQHFGDGTRLSIL.

This chain connects TRBV21-1 to TRBJ1-1; the table's D call TRBD1 went unverified against the DNA. TRBV21-1 is a listed pseudogene. The CDR3 length is 17 residues. The CDR3 loop reads CASSKSCRGPLGTEAFF. As DNA, the CDR3 is TGTGCCAGCAGCAAATCGTGTAGGGGGCCTCTGGGCACTGAAGCTTTCTTT.

The sample holds a few counts of this clone. This chain links TRBV4-2 with TRBJ2-2; a possible D gene is TRBD1 (5 bases). V lost 4 bases to trimming and J lost 1 base, with 19 bases between them. The CDR3 is 18 residues long. Looked up from germline, CDR1 is LGHNA and CDR2 is YNFKEQ. CDR3 sequence reads: CASSLALRANRNTGELFF. As DNA, the CDR3 is TGTGCCAGCAGCCTCGCCCTCAGGGCTAACCGGAACACCGGGGAGCTGTTTTTT.

This clone was seen a single time. The chain couples TRBV20-1 to TRBJ1-2; D uncertain. CDR3 length equals 10 residues. V lost 3 bases, J lost 7 bases, and 6 bases lay in between. CDR1 is DFQATT and CDR2 is SNEGSKA in the germline V gene (reference sequence). In DNA, the CDR3 is TGCAGTGCTAGGGTTAGTGGCTACACCTTC. Translating it yields CSARVSGYTF.

V is TRBV12-5 and J is TRBJ2-1, with TRBD2 identical over 11 bases. After removal of 1 base from V and 2 bases from J, the junction contained 1 base not matched to a gene. The CDR3 extends over 16 amino acids. Germline CDR1 is LGHNT and CDR2 is FRNRAP. The CDR3 DNA reads as TGTGCTAGTGGTTTGGGACTAGCGGGAACCTACAATGAGCAGTTCTTC. The encoded protein is CASGLGLAGTYNEQFF.

The chain has TRBV7-2 and TRBJ2-7; 9 nucleotides agree with TRBD1. In germline, CDR1 is SGHTA, CDR2 FQGNSA. The length of the CDR3 is 15 residues. The junction had 7 bases not matched to a gene; V was cut back by 5 bases and J by 2 bases. The CDR3 reads CASSRTGDAAYEQYF. The CDR3 coding sequence is TGTGCCAGCAGCCGGACAGGGGACGCCGCCTACGAGCAGTACTTC.

V is TRBV6-1 and J is TRBJ1-5; TRBD1 is a possible D gene (5 bases). The CDR3 runs to 13 residues. V dropped 8 bases and J dropped 4 bases, with 12 bases sitting between them. Looked up from germline, CDR1 is MNHNS and CDR2 is SASEGT. CDR3 sequence reads: CASEWGGNQPQHF. Written as DNA, the CDR3 is TGTGCCAGCGAATGGGGGGGGAATCAGCCCCAGCATTTT.

The J gene is TRBJ2-3, the V gene TRBV5-4, with 10 positions matching TRBD2. The V gene's germline CDR1 is SGHNT and CDR2 YYREEE (reference sequence). The CDR3 runs 16 residues. V shed 5 bases and J 0 bases; nucleotides not matched to a gene: 6. The CDR3, as DNA: TGTGCCAGCAGTGGAGCGGGGGGGAAGAGCACAGATACGCAGTATTTT. It translates to CASSGAGGKSTDTQYF.

This clone was detected a few times. The chain is built from TRBV6-1 and TRBJ1-6; perhaps TRBD1 as D (6 bases). Germline-derived CDR1 and CDR2 are MNHNS and SASEGT. The ends were cut back, 6 bases at V and 16 bases at J, with 13 bases in the middle. The length of the CDR3 is 11 residues. CDR3: CASSMGAILHF. The CDR3 DNA sequence: TGTGCCAGCAGCATGGGGGCGATTCTCCACTTT.

The J gene is TRBJ1-1, the V gene TRBV29-1, with 7 bases lining up with TRBD1. With V trimmed by 5 bases and J by 4 bases, 7 bases remained unmatched. Germline V gene data show CDR1 as SQVTM and CDR2 as ANQGSEA. This CDR3 region has 13 residues. CDR3 in DNA: TGCAGCGTTCGAACAGGGGCCGGCACTGAAGCTTTCTTT. Translating it yields CSVRTGAGTEAFF.

The V call is TRBV27, the J call TRBJ1-4; a weak D match, TRBD1 (5 bases). The germline V gene encodes CDR1 MNHEY and CDR2 SMNVEV (reference sequence). The CDR3 is 14 amino acids. V shed 2 bases and J shed 10 bases, with 14 bases lying between them. CDR3 bases: TGTGCCAGCAGTTTACTCCAGGGTCGCGGAAAACTGTTTTTT. Translated, it gives CASSLLQGRGKLFF. Together with reference TRBV27 and TRBJ1-4, the CDR3 gives the full variable domain: EAQVTQNPRYLITVTGKKLTVTCSQNMNHEYMSWYRQDPGLGLRQIYYSMNVEVTDKGDVPEGYKVSRKEKRNFPLILESPSPNQTSLYFCASSLLQGRGKLFFGSGTQLSVL.

The V call is TRBV5-4, the J call TRBJ1-2; maybe TRBD1 (5 bases). Looked up from germline, CDR1 is SGHNT and CDR2 is YYREEE (reference sequence). Between the trimmed V and J ends, which lost 0 bases and 5 bases, there was a span of 14 bases. CDR3 length: 15 amino acids. As DNA, the CDR3 is TGTGCCAGCAGCTTGGTTGGCAGGGTGAATTATGGCTACACCTTC. Amino acids: CASSLVGRVNYGYTF.

The V gene is TRBV4-2, the J gene TRBJ2-5; D perhaps matches TRBD1 (6 bases). Germline V gene sequence: CDR1 LGHNA, CDR2 YNFKEQ. V was clipped by 0 bases and J by 5 bases, with 19 bases between them. There are 17 residues in the CDR3. The CDR3: CASSQDPTGNLGETQYF. The CDR3 bases are TGTGCCAGCAGCCAAGATCCCACAGGGAATTTAGGGGAGACCCAGTACTTC.

The chain recombines TRBV7-6 with TRBJ2-5; 7 positions match TRBD1. The V and J ends lost 4 bases and 2 bases, in that order; junction bases with no gene match: 4. CDR1 is SGHVS, CDR2 FNYEAQ, per germline. The CDR3 sequence is 14 residues long. CDR3 DNA: TGTGCCAGCAGCTCAGGGGGAGATCAAGAGACCCAGTACTTC. This encodes CASSSGGDQETQYF. The entire variable domain, with the rest obtained from reference TRBV7-6 and TRBJ2-5, is as follows: GAGVSQSPRYKVTKRGQDVALRCDPISGHVSLYWYRQALGQGPEFLTYFNYEAQQDKSGLPNDRFSAERPEGSISTLTIQRTEQRDSAMYRCASSSGGDQETQYFGPGTRLLVL.

CDR3 nucleotide sequence: TGTGCCAGCAGCCAAGAGAGGCGGGGGGCGAGGTATGGCTACACCTTC. This sequence encodes CASSQERRGARYGYTF. The rearrangement uses TRBV4-2 and TRBJ1-2; possible D gene TRBD1, 6 bases. Germline V gives CDR1 LGHNA, CDR2 YNFKEQ. The CDR3 is 16 residues long. Trimming left V 0 bases short and J 5 bases short, with 16 bases between.

V gene TRBV19 combines with J gene TRBJ2-3; TRBD1 agrees at 12 bases. The CDR3 runs to 14 residues. Germline V gene data show CDR1 as LNHDA and CDR2 as SQIVND (reference sequence). V was pared by 5 bases and J by 6 bases, with 3 bases of the junction left unmatched. CDR3 region: CASSGTGGDDTQYF. In DNA form, the CDR3 reads TGTGCCAGTAGTGGGACAGGGGGCGATGATACGCAGTATTTT.

This rearrangement joins TRBV5-4 to TRBJ1-4; perhaps TRBD1 as D (5 bases). This CDR3 has 16 residues. Looked up from germline, CDR1 is SGHNT and CDR2 is YYREEE (reference sequence). With 0 bases removed from V and 1 base from J, the gap between germline ends came to 10 bases. CDR3 region: CASSLGGARTNEKLFF. The DNA for the CDR3 is TGTGCCAGCAGCTTGGGGGGCGCACGAACTAATGAAAAACTGTTTTTT.

The V gene is TRBV5-1, the J gene TRBJ2-7, with D perhaps matching TRBD1 (5 bases). The CDR3 is 14 residues long. CDR1 and CDR2 (germline): SGHRS, YFSETQ. V lost 0 bases, J lost 1 base, and 8 bases lay in between. CDR3 nucleotides: TGCGCCAGCAGCTTGGAGCAGGGATCCTACGAGCAGTACTTC. Translation gives CASSLEQGSYEQYF.

V and J are TRBV7-8 and TRBJ2-1, with 7 nucleotides matching TRBD2. In germline, CDR1 is SGHVS, CDR2 FQNEAQ. The CDR3 contains 18 residues. After removal of 1 base from V and 0 bases from J, the junction contained 9 bases not matched to a gene. The CDR3 DNA sequence: TGTGCCAGCAGCTTAGACCGCCTACTAGCGTTCTCCTACAATGAGCAGTTCTTC. Its translation: CASSLDRLLAFSYNEQFF.

This clone occurred a few times. This chain connects TRBV7-2 to TRBJ2-2; 7 bases map to TRBD2. V lost 1 base to trimming and J lost 4 bases; unmatched junction nucleotides: 9. CDR1 is SGHTA, CDR2 FQGNSA, per germline. The CDR3 contains 17 residues. The DNA for the CDR3 is TGTGCCAGCAGCTTAGTCCGGCGGGGGAGGTTCACCGGGGAGCTGTTTTTT. Its protein product is CASSLVRRGRFTGELFF.

In nucleotides, the CDR3 is TGTGCCAGCAGCCGGACTAGCGGGCAATCTTACGAGCAGTACTTC. Its protein product is CASSRTSGQSYEQYF. The genes are TRBV7-2 and TRBJ2-7, with TRBD2 matching over 11 bases. Unmatched junction bases numbered 7, after V lost 5 bases and J lost 4 bases. This CDR3 has 15 amino acids. Looked up from germline, CDR1 is SGHTA and CDR2 is FQGNSA.

The genes are TRBV13 and TRBJ2-2, with 9 nucleotides matching TRBD2. The germline V gene has CDR1 PRHDT and CDR2 FYEKMQ (reference sequence). The CDR3 contains 16 residues. Trimming cost V 1 base and J 7 bases; bases outside gene matches: 7. The CDR3 region is CASSLEAGGPDGELFF. The CDR3 nucleotides are TGTGCCAGCAGCTTAGAAGCGGGGGGCCCCGACGGGGAGCTGTTTTTT.

This clone has only a few counts. The V gene is TRBV5-6, the J gene TRBJ1-1; 7 bases agree with TRBD1. J gave up 0 bases and V 3 bases, and 8 bases lay outside the gene matches. CDR3 length: 16 residues. The germline V gene encodes CDR1 SGHDT and CDR2 YYEEEE. CDR3 nucleotide sequence: TGTGCCAGCAGCTCCGGACAGGAAGTCATGAACACTGAAGCTTTCTTT. Amino acid sequence: CASSSGQEVMNTEAFF.